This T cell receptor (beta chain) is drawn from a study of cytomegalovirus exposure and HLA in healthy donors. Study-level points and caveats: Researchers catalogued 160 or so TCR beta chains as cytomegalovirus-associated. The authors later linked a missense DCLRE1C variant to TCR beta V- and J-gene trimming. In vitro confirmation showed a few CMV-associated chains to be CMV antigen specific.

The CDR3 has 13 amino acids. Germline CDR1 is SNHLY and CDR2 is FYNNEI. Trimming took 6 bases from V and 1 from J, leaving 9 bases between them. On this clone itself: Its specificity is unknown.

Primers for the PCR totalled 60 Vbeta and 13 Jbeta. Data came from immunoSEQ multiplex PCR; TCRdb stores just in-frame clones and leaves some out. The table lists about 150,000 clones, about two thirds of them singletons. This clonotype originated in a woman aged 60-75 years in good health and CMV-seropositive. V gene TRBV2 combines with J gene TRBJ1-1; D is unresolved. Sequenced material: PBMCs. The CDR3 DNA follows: TGTGCCAGCAGCAACCGGGAGAACACTGAAGCTTTCTTT. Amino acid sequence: CASSNRENTEAFF. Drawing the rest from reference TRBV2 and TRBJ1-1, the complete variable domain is EPEVTQTPSHQVTQMGQEVILRCVPISNHLYFYWYRQILGQKVEFLVSFYNNEISEKSEIFDDQFSVERPDGSNFTLKIRSTKLEDSAMYFCASSNRENTEAFFGQGTRLTVV.